Listed here are 9 T cell receptor beta chains from one sample, sequenced in a study of T-cell reconstitution after alpha-beta-depleted transplantation in children. Preparation of the TCRbeta library involved a method that used unique molecular identifiers. TCRdb re-derived calls from the PCR reads in MiXCR, one entry per CDR3 protein. Seen here are more than 200,000 distinct CDR3 sequences, roughly 26% observed once, and the top ten hold roughly 2.7%. This specimen consisted of PBMCs, obtained before TCRalphabeta/CD19-depleted stem cell transplant. The receptors derive from a girl aged 2 to 10 with Fanconi anemia, due to receive a stem cell transplant.

This clonotype was detected only a few times. For the CDR3, the DNA is TGCAGCGTTGACCCCGGACAGGGACAAGAGACCCAGTACTTC. Residues: CSVDPGQGQETQYF. The chain combines TRBV29-1 with TRBJ2-5; the match to TRBD1 covers 8 bases. CDR1 and CDR2 (germline): SQVTM, ANQGSEA. The CDR3 runs to 14 residues. J was trimmed by 2 bases and V by 3 bases; bases with no gene match: 5.

The chain combines TRBV15 with TRBJ1-2; possible D gene TRBD1, 5 bases. V was cut by 0 bases and J by 8 bases, with 13 bases left in between. Germline V gene data show CDR1 as LNHNV and CDR2 as YYDKDF (reference sequence). This CDR3 spans 14 amino acids. The CDR3 sequence is CATSRDLRGEGYTF. Here the CDR3 DNA reads TGTGCCACCAGCAGAGATTTGAGGGGAGAAGGCTACACCTTC.

This chain uses TRBV6-5 with TRBJ2-7; 9 nucleotides align to TRBD1. This CDR3 comprises 15 residues. Trimming removed 1 base from V and 5 bases from J; junction bases left unmatched: 6. Germline lookup yields CDR1 MNHEY and CDR2 SVGAGI. CDR3 loop: CASSYFTGTGNEQYF. The CDR3 DNA reads TGTGCCAGCAGTTACTTTACCGGGACAGGGAACGAGCAGTACTTC.

This clonotype was counted a few times. The V call is TRBV20-1, the J call TRBJ2-1; D call uncertain. The CDR3 extends over 14 amino acids. Trimming shortened V by 5 bases and J by 4 bases, and 15 bases separated the two germline ends. Germline V gene data show CDR1 as DFQATT and CDR2 as SNEGSKA (reference sequence). CDR3 loop: CSARTLLPYNEQFF. The CDR3 nucleotides read TGCAGTGCTCGAACACTATTGCCTTACAATGAGCAGTTCTTC.

In its sample, this clonotype was seen many times. The V call is TRBV7-2, the J call TRBJ2-7, with D possibly matching TRBD2 (7 bases). The germline gives CDR1 SGHTA, CDR2 FQGNSA. This CDR3 is built from 15 residues. Trimming removed 2 bases from V and 4 bases from J, with 15 bases in between. CDR3 region: CASSLLDGGRYEQYF. The DNA for the CDR3 is TGTGCCAGCAGCTTACTCGACGGGGGGCGATACGAGCAGTACTTC. Complete variable domain (other parts from reference TRBV7-2 and TRBJ2-7): GAGVSQSPSNKVTEKGKDVELRCDPISGHTALYWYRQSLGQGLEFLIYFQGNSAPDKSGLPSDRFSAERTGGSVSTLTIQRTQQEDSAVYLCASSLLDGGRYEQYFGPGTRLTVT.

This clonotype has at least ten counts. This chain links TRBV7-2 with TRBJ2-2; maybe TRBD2 (5 bases). Germline loops: CDR1 SGHTA, CDR2 FQGNSA. This CDR3 is 13 amino acids long. Deletions cut 2 bases from V and 5 bases from J, with 6 bases between. The DNA of the CDR3 is TGTGCCAGCAGCTTACCGGGAACCGGGGAGCTGTTTTTT. Protein: CASSLPGTGELFF.

The chain combines TRBV7-3 with TRBJ1-1, with 7 bases identical to TRBD1. Germline V gives CDR1 SGHTA, CDR2 FQGTGA. Losses at the gene ends were 3 bases for V and 5 bases for J; bases not matched to a gene: 18. The CDR3 has 18 residues. CDR3 protein: CASSFRPRRQGLFTEAFF. DNA of the CDR3: TGTGCCAGCAGCTTTCGCCCAAGACGACAGGGACTATTTACTGAAGCTTTCTTT.

The chain carries TRBV11-3 and TRBJ2-7; 8 bases are a match to TRBD2. This CDR3 has 17 residues. Germline V gene sequence: CDR1 SGHNT, CDR2 YENEEA. With 9 bases clipped from V and 0 bases from J, the junction kept 16 bases outside the gene matches. CDR3 coding DNA: TGTGCCAGGCCTCTCCCAAAAACTAGCGGAACCTCCTACGAGCAGTACTTC. It is translated as CARPLPKTSGTSYEQYF.

This clonotype was recorded many times. The rearrangement uses TRBV29-1 and TRBJ2-3; D assignment may be TRBD1 or TRBD2 (5 bases each). Germline V gene data show CDR1 as SQVTM and CDR2 as ANQGSEA. The CDR3 consists of 13 residues. Trimming stripped 4 bases from V and 2 bases from J, with 10 bases between. CDR3 protein: CSVAGTSTDTQYF. CDR3 DNA sequence: TGCAGCGTTGCGGGGACCTCCACAGATACGCAGTATTTT.